The clone carrying this T cell receptor beta chain was seen only a few times. The antigen is undetermined. These data are taken from a study of T cell repertoires in cytomegalovirus infection. Study-level information: From public TCR beta signatures came an indication of both CMV infection and matching HLA type.

Regarding the study as a whole: The response measured ex vivo was dominated by TCR beta clonotypes (HLA-C-restricted and CMV-specific). Totalled public TCR beta family frequency picked out people who carried CMV plus the relevant HLA.

TCRdb reanalysed the reads using MiXCR and keeps one entry per CDR3 protein. The sample lists 290,000 or so distinct CDR3 sequences; about 23% were seen once. Germline V gene sequence: CDR1 SGHRS, CDR2 YFSETQ. This CDR3 spans 15 amino acids. V dropped 1 base and J dropped 7 bases, with 12 bases sitting between them. This TCR was recovered from a human donor in good health (CMV status not recorded). Some clones in this sample may be carry-over from other donors' samples. Specimen: PBMCs. V and J are TRBV5-1 and TRBJ1-6; possibly TRBD1 for D (5 bases). CDR3 DNA sequence: TGCGCCAGCAGCTTGATAAGTCAGGGAAATTCACCCCTCCACTTT. As protein: CASSLISQGNSPLHF.